Listed here are 23 T cell receptor beta chains from one sample, sequenced in a study of T cell responses to AZD1222 COVID-19 vaccine. The protocol was immunoSEQ multiplex PCR, while the TCRdb copy is restricted to in-frame clones and leaves out a portion. The profile shows some 130,000 clones, 90% of them singletons. This specimen consisted of peripheral blood, obtained on day 0 of AZD1222 vaccination. The receptors come from an adult in good health.

The chain carries TRBV6-2 or TRBV6-3 and TRBJ2-3; the match to TRBD1 covers 8 bases. The V gene end was trimmed by 5 bases and the J gene end by 8 bases; junction bases not matched to a gene: 15. The germline CDR1 and CDR2 sequences are MNHEY and SVGEGT. The CDR3 is made up of 16 amino acids. The CDR3 loop reads CASSTRTGLVRGTQYF. The CDR3 DNA sequence: TGTGCCAGCAGTACAAGGACAGGGCTAGTCAGAGGTACGCAGTATTTT.

The chain links TRBV7-2 to TRBJ1-2, with a tentative D call TRBD1 (6 bases). Germline-derived CDR1 and CDR2 are SGHTA and FQGNSA. This CDR3 region has 14 residues. V lost 6 bases and J lost 4, with 15 bases in between. CDR3 loop: CASRRPDSRYGYTF. The CDR3 nucleotides read TGTGCCAGCAGACGACCGGACAGTCGCTATGGCTACACCTTC. Together with reference TRBV7-2 and TRBJ1-2, the CDR3 gives the full variable domain: GAGVSQSPSNKVTEKGKDVELRCDPISGHTALYWYRQSLGQGLEFLIYFQGNSAPDKSGLPSDRFSAERTGGSVSTLTIQRTQQEDSAVYLCASRRPDSRYGYTFGSGTRLTVV.

This chain links TRBV3-1 (or the pseudogene TRBV3-2) with TRBJ1-6; D gene unclear. The CDR3 runs to 13 residues. Trimming left V 1 base short and J 9 bases short, with 7 bases between. Germline values: CDR1 LGHDT, CDR2 YNNKEL (reference sequence). CDR3 region: CASSQVAGSPLHF. CDR3 in DNA: TGTGCCAGCAGCCAAGTAGCAGGTTCACCCCTCCACTTT.

The rearrangement joins TRBV5-8 to TRBJ1-2, with D uncertain. Between the trimmed V and J ends, which lost 1 base and 8 bases, there was a span of 15 bases. The CDR3 loop spans 14 amino acids. CDR1 and CDR2 from the germline V gene are SGHTS and YDEGEE. The CDR3 nucleotides are TGTGCCAGCAGCTTGACGACTGGACGTAGCGGCTACACCTTC. It translates to CASSLTTGRSGYTF.

The chain couples TRBV25-1 to TRBJ2-5; D gene unclear. The CDR3 extends over 12 amino acids. Per germline, CDR1 MGHDK and CDR2 SYGVNS. Trimming shortened V by 4 bases and J by 4 bases, and 7 bases separated the two germline ends. CDR3 bases: TGTGCCAGCAGTGCCCCTGGAGAGACCCAGTACTTC. Its translation is CASSAPGETQYF.

The chain joins TRBV11-2 to TRBJ2-5; 7 bases map to TRBD1. CDR1 is SGHAT, CDR2 FQNNGV, per germline. The CDR3 sequence is 15 residues long. J was trimmed by 2 bases and V by 4 bases; bases with no gene match: 7. CDR3 sequence (DNA): TGTGCCAGCAGCTCTTCGACAGGGAGTCAAGAGACCCAGTACTTC. The encoded protein is CASSSSTGSQETQYF.

The CDR3 reads CASSRGEQETQYF. In DNA form, the CDR3 reads TGTGCCAGCTCACGCGGGGAACAAGAGACCCAGTACTTC. The J gene is TRBJ2-5, the V gene TRBV18, with D perhaps matching TRBD2 (6 bases). The germline CDR1 and CDR2 sequences are KGHSH and LQKENI. The CDR3 totals 13 residues. Trimming removed 4 bases at V and 2 bases at J, with 8 bases between.

The chain has TRBV9 and TRBJ2-1; D is possibly TRBD2 (6 bases). Germline loops: CDR1 SGDLS, CDR2 YYNGEE. The CDR3 sequence is 14 residues long. The V and J ends lost 3 bases and 6 bases respectively, with 13 bases between them. The CDR3 DNA follows: TGTGCCAGCAGCGCTGAGCACGGGGGCAATGAGCAGTTCTTC. This codes for CASSAEHGGNEQFF.

This chain connects TRBV10-3 to TRBJ2-7, with unresolved D. Germline CDR1 is ENHRY and CDR2 is SYGVKD. The CDR3 runs to 14 residues. The ends were cut back, 2 bases at V and 5 bases at J, with 13 bases in the middle. CDR3 in amino acids: CAISEVGEPDEQYF. CDR3 DNA: TGTGCCATCAGTGAGGTAGGAGAGCCGGACGAGCAGTACTTC.

This clone was picked up one time. J is TRBJ1-2 and V is TRBV9; a weak D match, TRBD1 (5 bases). Germline V gene data show CDR1 as SGDLS and CDR2 as YYNGEE. V gave up 3 bases and J gave up 8 bases, with 17 bases separating them. The CDR3 runs to 14 residues. This CDR3 reads CASSDRQTGGGYTF. DNA for the CDR3: TGTGCCAGCAGCGATCGACAGACCGGGGGGGGCTACACCTTC.

This chain connects TRBV28 to TRBJ2-3; 8 bases line up with TRBD2. This CDR3 is built from 16 residues. CDR1 is MDHEN and CDR2 is SYDVKM in the germline V gene. V shed 3 bases, J shed 2 bases, and the junction held 7 bases outside the gene matches. The CDR3 sequence is CASSFARAGDTDTQYF. In nucleotides, the CDR3 is TGTGCCAGCAGTTTCGCGAGAGCGGGGGACACAGATACGCAGTATTTT. Together with reference TRBV28 and TRBJ2-3, the CDR3 gives the full variable domain: DVKVTQSSRYLVKRTGEKVFLECVQDMDHENMFWYRQDPGLGLRLIYFSYDVKMKEKGDIPEGYSVSREKKERFSLILESASTNQTSMYLCASSFARAGDTDTQYFGPGTRLTVL.

The CDR3, as DNA: TGCGCCAGCAGCCAAGGCACAGGGGCCCTCACAGATACGCAGTATTTT. Amino acid sequence: CASSQGTGALTDTQYF. V usage is TRBV4-3 and J usage is TRBJ2-3; 7 bases are shared with TRBD1. Germline CDR1 LGHNA, CDR2 YSLEER. Trimming removed 1 base from V and 2 bases from J; junction bases left unmatched: 6. CDR3 size: 16 residues.

This rearrangement joins TRBV19 to TRBJ1-6; TRBD1 matches at 7 bases. This CDR3 region has 15 residues. J gave up 7 bases and V 3 bases, and 6 bases lay outside the gene matches. The germline gives CDR1 LNHDA, CDR2 SQIVND (reference sequence). CDR3 region: CASSIGSRGNSPLHF. CDR3 coding DNA: TGTGCCAGTAGTATTGGTTCCAGGGGGAATTCACCCCTCCACTTT.

The chain is built from TRBV7-9 and TRBJ2-7; 7 bases map to TRBD1. The V segment lost 4 bases and the J segment 3 bases; nucleotides outside the gene matches: 12. Germline assignment: CDR1 SEHNR and CDR2 FQNEAQ (reference sequence). This CDR3 comprises 16 residues. This chain's CDR3 is CASSSHRTGPYYEQYF. The CDR3, as DNA: TGTGCCAGCAGCTCCCATCGGACAGGCCCTTACTACGAGCAGTACTTC.

The chain carries TRBV11-2 and TRBJ2-3; TRBD2 agrees at 12 bases. The length of the CDR3 is 15 residues. V gave up 4 bases and J gave up 3 bases; unmatched junction bases: 2. Germline V CDR1 and CDR2: SGHAT, FQNNGV. In DNA form, the CDR3 reads TGTGCCAGCAGCTATCTAGCGGGGGGGACAGATACGCAGTATTTT. It translates to CASSYLAGGTDTQYF.

The J gene is TRBJ2-7, the V gene TRBV11-2; D gene unclear. V dropped 0 bases and J dropped 13 bases, with 16 bases sitting between them. The CDR3 covers 13 residues. Germline V gene sequence: CDR1 SGHAT, CDR2 FQNNGV. The CDR3 region has the DNA TGTGCCAGCAGCTTAGAGTTAGTAGGTAGTCAATACTTC. This sequence encodes CASSLELVGSQYF.

V usage is TRBV20-1 and J usage is TRBJ1-6, with TRBD1 matching 8 bases. The CDR3 contains 22 residues. In germline, CDR1 is DFQATT, CDR2 SNEGSKA (reference sequence). The V segment lost 3 bases and the J segment 0 bases; nucleotides outside the gene matches: 22. The CDR3 DNA is TGCAGTGCTAGTAGAGTGTTTCGGACTTTCGGACAGGGTGGCTCCTATAATTCACCCCTCCACTTT. It encodes CSASRVFRTFGQGGSYNSPLHF.

V and J are TRBV30 and TRBJ2-1; 7 bases line up with TRBD2. The V segment lost 6 bases and the J segment 10 bases; nucleotides outside the gene matches: 12. This CDR3 is 13 amino acids long. From germline, CDR1 is GTSNPN and CDR2 SVGIG (reference sequence). Here the CDR3 reads CACPTGGGYEQFF. CDR3 nucleotide sequence: TGTGCCTGCCCCACCGGCGGGGGATACGAGCAGTTCTTC.

This chain uses TRBV4-1 with TRBJ1-1; D may be TRBD1 (5 bases). The germline V gene has CDR1 MGHRA and CDR2 YSYEKL. The CDR3 covers 16 residues. V dropped 0 bases and J dropped 2 bases, with 13 bases sitting between them. CDR3 nucleotides: TGCGCCAGCAGCCAAGAGGGACCACCCTTAAACACTGAAGCTTTCTTT. Translated: CASSQEGPPLNTEAFF.

V gene TRBV4-2 combines with J gene TRBJ2-2; D ambiguous. V lost 4 bases and J 3 bases, leaving 9 bases between the germline ends. Germline CDR1 LGHNA, CDR2 YNFKEQ. This CDR3 spans 14 amino acids. For the CDR3, the DNA is TGTGCCAGCAGCCCACGACTGGACACCGGGGAGCTGTTTTTT. It specifies CASSPRLDTGELFF.

The chain joins TRBV5-8 to TRBJ1-2; maybe TRBD1 (5 bases). This CDR3 comprises 14 residues. Trimming shortened V by 4 bases and J by 8 bases, and 18 bases separated the two germline ends. Germline V gene data show CDR1 as SGHTS and CDR2 as YDEGEE. CDR3 residues: CASSPRPVRGGYTF. The CDR3 DNA follows: TGTGCCAGCAGCCCCAGGCCTGTAAGGGGCGGCTACACCTTC.

This chain uses TRBV5-4 with TRBJ1-1; no clear D gene. With 2 bases removed from V and 0 bases from J, the gap between germline ends came to 2 bases. CDR3 length: 12 amino acids. Looked up from germline, CDR1 is SGHNT and CDR2 is YYREEE (reference sequence). As DNA, the CDR3 is TGTGCCAGCAGCTTCATGAACACTGAAGCTTTCTTT. Translated, it gives CASSFMNTEAFF.

This chain links TRBV5-1 with TRBJ2-7; D ambiguous. The CDR3 contains 14 residues. The ends were cut back, 4 bases at V and 2 bases at J, with 13 bases in the middle. The germline CDR1 and CDR2 sequences are SGHRS and YFSETQ. The CDR3 here is CASSPVSGAYEQYF. CDR3 nucleotide sequence: TGCGCCAGCAGCCCGGTGTCTGGAGCCTACGAGCAGTACTTC. Complete variable domain (other parts from reference TRBV5-1 and TRBJ2-7): KAGVTQTPRYLIKTRGQQVTLSCSPISGHRSVSWYQQTPGQGLQFLFEYFSETQRNKGNFPGRFSGRQFSNSRSEMNVSTLELGDSALYLCASSPVSGAYEQYFGPGTRLTVT.